Presented here are 18 T cell receptor beta chains from one specimen sequenced in a study of T-cell memory formation after mild COVID-19. Via MiXCR, TCRdb re-called the 5' RACE reads, giving one row per CDR3 protein. The profile shows about 340,000 distinct CDR3 sequences, about 15% of them singletons. What was sequenced was PBMCs or a T cell subset sorted from them (not recorded which). The receptors originated from a man aged 18 to 30 who had mild COVID-19 (a few samples of this study predate the infection). Cell type and time point are not known.

The chain has TRBV6-5 and TRBJ1-2, with TRBD1 identical over 7 bases. The V segment lost 7 bases and the J segment 2 bases; nucleotides outside the gene matches: 10. This CDR3 comprises 15 residues. The germline gives CDR1 MNHEY, CDR2 SVGAGI. This chain's CDR3 is CASKEGTALNYGYTF. Written as DNA, the CDR3 is TGTGCCAGCAAAGAAGGGACAGCTCTAAACTATGGCTACACCTTC.

The chain employs TRBV20-1 and TRBJ1-1, with 9 bases identical to TRBD1. This CDR3 is 14 amino acids long. With V trimmed by 4 bases and J by 5 bases, 8 bases remained unmatched. Germline V gene lookup returns CDR1 DFQATT and CDR2 SNEGSKA (reference sequence). The CDR3 nucleotides are TGCAGTGCTAAATTAACAGGGGGCGGAACTGAAGCTTTCTTT. Encoded protein: CSAKLTGGGTEAFF.

The CDR3 DNA sequence: TGTGCCAGCAGTGCGGTACAGGGGGCGGATCAGCCCCAGCATTTT. As protein: CASSAVQGADQPQHF. The chain combines TRBV6-5 with TRBJ1-5; 9 nucleotides agree with TRBD1. Per germline, CDR1 MNHEY and CDR2 SVGAGI. V was pared by 5 bases and J by 5 bases, with 7 bases of the junction left unmatched. The CDR3 covers 15 residues.

The chain uses TRBV30 and TRBJ2-6; weak D call: TRBD1 (5 bases). Trimming shortened V by 0 bases and J by 0 bases, and 15 bases separated the two germline ends. In germline, CDR1 is GTSNPN, CDR2 SVGIG (reference sequence). The CDR3 loop spans 18 amino acids. The CDR3: CAWSVSGRESSGANVLTF. The CDR3 region has the DNA TGTGCCTGGAGTGTATCGGGCAGGGAAAGCTCTGGGGCCAACGTCCTGACTTTC.

This clonotype was recorded a few times. The V call is TRBV12-3 or TRBV12-4, the J call TRBJ2-1; TRBD1 might be the D (6 bases). The CDR3 runs to 16 residues. V lost 3 bases and J 7 bases, leaving 19 bases between the germline ends. This CDR3 is CASSLGTGSGGNEQFF. The DNA for the CDR3 is TGTGCCAGCAGTTTGGGTACAGGGTCGGGCGGAAATGAGCAGTTCTTC.

This sequence joins TRBV7-8 and TRBJ2-6, with 10 bases fitting TRBD1. The V segment lost 5 bases and the J segment 1 base; nucleotides outside the gene matches: 8. Germline V gives CDR1 SGHVS, CDR2 FQNEAQ. The CDR3 runs to 18 residues. CDR3 DNA sequence: TGTGCCAGCAGCCCCCGCGGGACAGGGGAGTCTGGGGCCAACGTCCTGACTTTC. It yields the protein CASSPRGTGESGANVLTF.

The chain combines TRBV7-9 with TRBJ2-7, with 11 nucleotides matching TRBD2. V shed 5 bases, J shed 3 bases, and the junction held 6 bases outside the gene matches. This CDR3 is 15 amino acids long. Per germline, CDR1 SEHNR and CDR2 FQNEAQ (reference sequence). For the CDR3, the DNA is TGTGCCAGCAGCCTCCCCACTAGCGGGAGCTACGAGCAGTACTTC. Translated: CASSLPTSGSYEQYF.

This sequence joins TRBV11-2 and TRBJ2-3, with D possibly matching TRBD1 (6 bases). Trimming shortened V by 2 bases and J by 12 bases, and 12 bases separated the two germline ends. In germline, CDR1 is SGHAT, CDR2 FQNNGV. There are 12 residues in the CDR3. The CDR3 here is CASSLQGRLQYF. CDR3 DNA: TGTGCCAGCAGCTTACAGGGGCGGTTACAGTATTTT.

A few counts support this clonotype. The chain has TRBV7-2 and TRBJ1-6, with D possibly TRBD1 on 5 matching bases. Trimming cost V 5 bases and J 9 bases, with 14 bases left between them. This CDR3 spans 14 amino acids. Germline CDR1 reads SGHTA; CDR2 reads FQGNSA. CDR3 bases: TGTGCCAGCAGCCCATCCTCGGGGGTTTCACCCCTCCACTTT. This gives the protein CASSPSSGVSPLHF. Full variable domain (rest looked up from reference TRBV7-2 and TRBJ1-6): GAGVSQSPSNKVTEKGKDVELRCDPISGHTALYWYRQSLGQGLEFLIYFQGNSAPDKSGLPSDRFSAERTGGSVSTLTIQRTQQEDSAVYLCASSPSSGVSPLHFGNGTRLTVT.

This clonotype was counted ten times or more. The chain uses TRBV4-3 and TRBJ2-1, with no clear D. CDR1 LGHNA and CDR2 YSLEER come from the germline V gene. The CDR3 runs to 17 residues. The V end was cut by 0 bases, the J end by 0 bases, with 12 bases between. As DNA, the CDR3 is TGCGCCAGCAGCCAAGAGGGCTACTGGGCCTCCTACAATGAGCAGTTCTTC. It encodes CASSQEGYWASYNEQFF.

CDR3 sequence: CASSEDRVNGYTF. DNA of the CDR3: TGTGCCAGCAGTGAAGACAGGGTGAACGGCTACACCTTC. This chain connects TRBV25-1 to TRBJ1-2; TRBD1 matches at 7 bases. Unmatched junction bases numbered 5, after V lost 2 bases and J lost 8 bases. CDR3 length: 13 amino acids. CDR1 is MGHDK and CDR2 is SYGVNS in the germline V gene.

The table lists this clonotype with a few counts. V and J are TRBV4-3 and TRBJ1-5, with D tentatively TRBD1 (6 bases). This CDR3 is 16 amino acids long. Trimming cost V 0 bases and J 7 bases, with 16 bases left between them. The germline V gene has CDR1 LGHNA and CDR2 YSLEER. CDR3 sequence: CASSQDRWGRSQPQHF. DNA for the CDR3: TGCGCCAGCAGCCAAGATAGGTGGGGGCGCAGCCAGCCCCAGCATTTT.

The CDR3 coding sequence is TGCAGTGCTAGAGACCGGGGGGCATACAATGAGCAGTTCTTC. Translated, it gives CSARDRGAYNEQFF. The chain employs TRBV20-1 and TRBJ2-1; maybe TRBD2 (7 bases). Germline V lookup: CDR1 DFQATT, CDR2 SNEGSKA (reference sequence). The V end was cut by 0 bases, the J end by 4 bases, with 10 bases between. The CDR3 is made up of 14 amino acids.

Only a few counts were recorded for this clonotype. The V call is TRBV10-3, the J call TRBJ2-7, with a possible D match to TRBD1 (6 bases). The CDR3 sequence is 14 residues long. The V end was cut by 10 bases, the J end by 0 bases, with 16 bases between. In germline, CDR1 is ENHRY, CDR2 SYGVKD. The CDR3 loop is CATRSGQISYEQYF. CDR3 nucleotides: TGTGCCACTCGGTCGGGACAAATCTCCTACGAGCAGTACTTC.

This clonotype appeared a few times. The chain is built from TRBV7-2 and TRBJ2-2; TRBD1 aligns across 7 bases. The CDR3 totals 16 residues. Germline lookup yields CDR1 SGHTA and CDR2 FQGNSA. J lost 1 base, V lost 6 bases, and 8 bases had no gene match. CDR3 coding DNA: TGTGCCAGCAGTTATCCCCGGACAGGGAACACCGGGGAGCTGTTTTTT. Translating it yields CASSYPRTGNTGELFF.

CDR3 coding DNA: TGTGCCAGCAGCGAACAGGGAGGTGTATACGAGCAGTACTTC. It translates to CASSEQGGVYEQYF. The chain recombines TRBV6-6 with TRBJ2-7; D tentatively reads TRBD1 or TRBD2 (6 bases each). Trimming removed 6 bases at V and 4 bases at J, with 16 bases between. Germline V gene sequence: CDR1 MNHNY, CDR2 SVGAGI (reference sequence). This CDR3 comprises 14 residues.

This chain joins TRBV19 and TRBJ2-2, with D perhaps matching TRBD2 (5 bases). This CDR3 comprises 15 residues. Trimming removed 2 bases at V and 3 bases at J, with 10 bases between. Germline V gene lookup returns CDR1 LNHDA and CDR2 SQIVND (reference sequence). In DNA, the CDR3 is TGTGCCAGTAGTATAAGGCGGGCGGACACCGGGGAGCTGTTTTTT. This sequence encodes CASSIRRADTGELFF.

This clonotype was found a few times. V is TRBV5-8 and J is TRBJ2-1; tentatively, D is TRBD2 (6 bases). CDR3 length: 16 residues. Germline V gives CDR1 SGHTS, CDR2 YDEGEE. Trimming took 5 bases from V and 1 from J, leaving 16 bases between them. CDR3 amino acids: CASRKGTSRSYNEQFF. The CDR3 bases are TGTGCCAGCAGGAAAGGGACTTCGAGGTCCTACAATGAGCAGTTCTTC. Full variable domain (remainder filled in from reference TRBV5-8 and TRBJ2-1): EAGVTQSPTHLIKTRGQQATLRCSPISGHTSVYWYQQALGLGLQFLLWYDEGEERNRGNFPPRFSGRQFPNYSSELNVNALELEDSALYLCASRKGTSRSYNEQFFGPGTRLTVL.